This TCR beta chain is drawn from a study of OX40 agonist ivuxolimab in advanced cancers. Method: immunoSEQ multiplex PCR; TCRdb's copy keeps in-frame clones and lacks some. The repertoire includes about 71,000 clones, roughly 81% of them detected once, and around 5% sits in the top ten. In the case of this clone: Its antigen is not identified.

The study's findings and limits: Relative to CD4+, CD8+ T cells held more expanded clones on average.

Exclusion applied to patients with autoimmune disease history or systemic immunosuppression. The origin of this receptor is an adult with an advanced solid tumor such as melanoma, head and neck, liver or kidney cancer. The sequences come from CD4+ or CD8+ T cells sorted from blood, collected in a trial of the OX40 agonist ivuxolimab.

The CDR3 protein is CASSLAGLAGEQYF. CDR3 DNA: TGTGCCAGCAGCTTAGCAGGACTAGCGGGCGAGCAGTACTTC. The J gene is TRBJ2-7, the V gene TRBV7-9; TRBD2 matches at 11 bases. CDR1 and CDR2 from the germline V gene are SEHNR and FQNEAQ (reference sequence). Trimming at V came to 0 bases and at J to 6 bases, leaving 1 base not matched to a gene. CDR3 size: 14 residues.